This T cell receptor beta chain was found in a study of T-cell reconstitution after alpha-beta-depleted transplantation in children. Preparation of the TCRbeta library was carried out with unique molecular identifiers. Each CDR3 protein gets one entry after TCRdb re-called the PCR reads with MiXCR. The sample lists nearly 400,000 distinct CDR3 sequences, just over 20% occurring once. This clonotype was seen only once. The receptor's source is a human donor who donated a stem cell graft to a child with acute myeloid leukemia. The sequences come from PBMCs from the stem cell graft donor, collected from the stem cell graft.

The CDR3 loop is CASSQDRTSGTSYEQYF. In DNA form, the CDR3 reads TGCGCCAGCAGCCAAGATCGAACTAGCGGGACCTCCTACGAGCAGTACTTC. This chain joins TRBV4-1 and TRBJ2-7, with TRBD2 matching over 10 bases. CDR1 MGHRA and CDR2 YSYEKL come from the germline V gene. CDR3 length: 17 residues. J gave up 0 bases and V 0 bases, and 5 bases lay outside the gene matches.